These 28 T cell receptor beta chains were sequenced from one sample in a study of Ad26.COV2.S vaccination and SARS-CoV-2 variants. Repertoires were generated with immunoSEQ multiplex PCR, while TCRdb's copy carries only in-frame clones and drops some. The sample records more than 300,000 clones, 88% being singletons. Treatment denoted: over 15 received Ad26.COV2.S at low or high dose, single or two shots; five or six received placebo; per-sample allocation not given. Each sample was drawn 63 days after the first injection (of vaccine or placebo). The sequencing here drew on peripheral blood, taken in a trial of Ad26.COV2.S vaccine versus placebo. The receptors originated from a person aged 18-65 years who received the Ad26.COV2.S COVID-19 vaccine or a placebo.

The chain employs TRBV4-1 and TRBJ1-6; 7 bases are a match to TRBD1. The CDR3 sequence is 15 residues long. Trimming at V came to 5 bases and at J to 7 bases, leaving 8 bases not matched to a gene. Germline CDR1 reads MGHRA; CDR2 reads YSYEKL. The CDR3: CASSSLQTGNSPLHF. DNA of the CDR3: TGCGCCAGCAGCTCCCTACAGACAGGGAATTCACCCCTCCACTTT.

This clone is a singleton in its sample. The chain couples TRBV29-1 to TRBJ1-4; D may be TRBD1 (5 bases). Germline V gene data show CDR1 as SQVTM and CDR2 as ANQGSEA. This CDR3 comprises 12 residues. V shed 4 bases and J shed 6 bases, with 9 bases lying between them. The CDR3 reads CSVVQGDEKLFF. CDR3 bases: TGCAGCGTTGTGCAGGGTGATGAAAAACTGTTTTTT.

The chain is built from TRBV9 and TRBJ2-3; possibly TRBD1 for D (6 bases). V dropped 0 bases and J dropped 6 bases, with 20 bases sitting between them. The V gene's germline CDR1 is SGDLS and CDR2 YYNGEE. CDR3 length: 17 residues. The CDR3 here is CASSVDPSGTLKDTQYF. Here the CDR3 DNA reads TGTGCCAGCAGCGTAGACCCGTCCGGGACACTTAAGGATACGCAGTATTTT.

The chain couples TRBV5-1 to TRBJ1-1; D is unresolved. Germline-derived CDR1 and CDR2 are SGHRS and YFSETQ. V lost 7 bases and J lost 1, with 11 bases in between. The CDR3 has 13 amino acids. CDR3 in amino acids: CASCPTANTEAFF. CDR3 sequence (DNA): TGCGCCAGCTGCCCGACGGCGAACACTGAAGCTTTCTTT. The variable domain in full, completed from reference TRBV5-1 and TRBJ1-1, reads KAGVTQTPRYLIKTRGQQVTLSCSPISGHRSVSWYQQTPGQGLQFLFEYFSETQRNKGNFPGRFSGRQFSNSRSEMNVSTLELGDSALYLCASCPTANTEAFFGQGTRLTVV.

The chain recombines TRBV7-2 with TRBJ2-3; D remains ambiguous. V was shortened by 4 bases and J by 6 bases, with 5 bases between the two germline ends. CDR1 is SGHTA and CDR2 is FQGNSA in the germline V gene. The CDR3 spans 11 residues. CDR3 loop: CASSSWDTQYF. Written as DNA, the CDR3 is TGTGCCAGCAGCTCTTGGGATACGCAGTATTTT.

This clone has just a few counts. The chain recombines TRBV5-1 with TRBJ1-5; D is undetermined. The germline V gene has CDR1 SGHRS and CDR2 YFSETQ. CDR3 length equals 13 residues. The V gene lost 4 bases and the J gene lost 3 bases, with 8 bases spanning the gap. CDR3 residues: CASSVGNNQPQHF. CDR3 sequence (DNA): TGCGCCAGCAGCGTAGGTAACAATCAGCCCCAGCATTTT.

V and J are TRBV7-8 and TRBJ1-5; maybe TRBD1 (6 bases). This CDR3 is built from 17 residues. V was clipped by 5 bases and J by 0 bases, with 17 bases between them. Germline-derived CDR1 and CDR2 are SGHVS and FQNEAQ. CDR3 DNA: TGTGCCAGCAGCCCGTCAGGGGACTACTATAGCAATCAGCCCCAGCATTTT. Its protein product is CASSPSGDYYSNQPQHF.

V gene TRBV9 combines with J gene TRBJ1-6; 7 bases align to TRBD1. The V gene end was trimmed by 3 bases and the J gene end by 5 bases; junction bases not matched to a gene: 5. This CDR3 has 15 residues. CDR1 is SGDLS, CDR2 YYNGEE, per germline. The CDR3 protein is CASSALGQDNSPLHF. Written as DNA, the CDR3 is TGTGCCAGCAGCGCTCTAGGACAGGATAATTCACCCCTCCACTTT.

V gene TRBV7-9 combines with J gene TRBJ2-7; D call uncertain. The germline CDR1 and CDR2 sequences are SEHNR and FQNEAQ (reference sequence). The CDR3 has 15 residues. V lost 4 bases and J lost 1, with 14 bases in between. The CDR3 is CASSSPRVESYEQYF. The CDR3 nucleotides read TGTGCCAGCAGCTCTCCTCGGGTCGAATCCTACGAGCAGTACTTC.

This clone was counted ten times or more. The chain uses TRBV11-2 and TRBJ2-7; D remains ambiguous. The CDR3 runs to 11 residues. The germline CDR1 and CDR2 sequences are SGHAT and FQNNGV. V lost 5 bases to trimming and J lost 4 bases, with 6 bases between them. DNA of the CDR3: TGTGCCAGCAGCGCGAAATACGAGCAGTACTTC. Encoded protein: CASSAKYEQYF.

V gene TRBV7-8 combines with J gene TRBJ1-5; D is unresolved. Per the germline V gene, CDR1 is SGHVS and CDR2 is FQNEAQ. Trimming shortened V by 1 base and J by 7 bases, and 8 bases separated the two germline ends. The CDR3 is made up of 13 amino acids. The CDR3 DNA reads as TGTGCCAGCAGCTTAGATTATTTGCAGCCCCAGCATTTT. Its translation is CASSLDYLQPQHF.

The chain links TRBV9 to TRBJ1-3; D not resolved. V lost 0 bases, J lost 7 bases, and 11 bases lay in between. The CDR3 totals 14 residues. Germline V gene data show CDR1 as SGDLS and CDR2 as YYNGEE. DNA for the CDR3: TGTGCCAGCAGCGTAGGGCAGGAGCGTAACACCATATATTTT. Translation: CASSVGQERNTIYF.

The CDR3 nucleotides are TGTGCCTGGAATTCAGGGGTGAACACTGAAGCTTTCTTT. Translated, it gives CAWNSGVNTEAFF. The chain combines TRBV30 with TRBJ1-1, with a weak D call TRBD1 (6 bases). CDR3 size: 13 residues. The germline V gene has CDR1 GTSNPN and CDR2 SVGIG (reference sequence). Trimming removed 4 bases at V and 0 bases at J, with 9 bases between.

The chain couples TRBV6-4 to TRBJ2-7; D gene ambiguous. Trimming shortened V by 5 bases and J by 1 base, and 12 bases separated the two germline ends. The CDR3 has 14 amino acids. Germline CDR1 and CDR2: MRHNA and SNTAGT. The CDR3 reads CASSLVHGSYEQYF. CDR3 DNA: TGTGCCAGCAGTTTGGTACATGGGTCCTACGAGCAGTACTTC.

CDR3 sequence (DNA): TGTGCCAGCAGACCCAGAAGGGGAAATGAGCAGTTCTTC. Translated, it gives CASRPRRGNEQFF. V and J are TRBV6-5 and TRBJ2-1; tentatively, D is TRBD1 (5 bases). Trimming stripped 6 bases from V and 7 bases from J, with 13 bases between. Germline V lookup: CDR1 MNHEY, CDR2 SVGAGI. This CDR3 region has 13 residues.

The chain carries TRBV3-1 (or the pseudogene TRBV3-2) and TRBJ1-4; D gene unclear. Germline-derived CDR1 and CDR2 are LGHDT and YNNKEL (reference sequence). The CDR3 is 13 residues long. V lost 4 bases and J lost 3, with 6 bases in between. CDR3: CASSLRPNEKLFF. The CDR3 bases are TGTGCCAGCAGCCTTAGACCTAATGAAAAACTGTTTTTT.

The chain has TRBV20-1 and TRBJ2-5; D gene unclear. This CDR3 has 11 amino acids. Trimming left V 3 bases short and J 2 bases short, with 4 bases between. Germline loops: CDR1 DFQATT, CDR2 SNEGSKA (reference sequence). CDR3 loop: CSAREQETQYF. CDR3 DNA sequence: TGCAGTGCTAGGGAGCAAGAGACCCAGTACTTC.

The chain has TRBV7-2 and TRBJ2-3; D unclear. The germline V gene has CDR1 SGHTA and CDR2 FQGNSA. The CDR3 has 15 amino acids. V gave up 1 base and J gave up 5 bases, with 13 bases separating them. The CDR3 loop is CASSLDSRTLDTQYF. The CDR3 nucleotides are TGTGCCAGCAGCTTAGACAGCCGCACATTAGATACGCAGTATTTT.

The V gene is TRBV7-2, the J gene TRBJ1-3; D unclear. This CDR3 spans 16 amino acids. The V end was cut by 1 base, the J end by 0 bases, with 10 bases between. Germline-derived CDR1 and CDR2 are SGHTA and FQGNSA. Here the CDR3 reads CASSLVGPSSGNTIYF. Here the CDR3 DNA reads TGTGCCAGCAGCTTAGTCGGGCCGAGCTCTGGAAACACCATATATTTT.

The chain employs TRBV6-1 and TRBJ2-2; D is unclear. CDR1 is MNHNS and CDR2 is SASEGT in the germline V gene. The germline V and J ends were trimmed by 2 bases and 4 bases, with 8 bases remaining between them. This CDR3 spans 14 amino acids. The DNA of the CDR3 is TGTGCCAGCAGTGAAATAACCTTCACCGGGGAGCTGTTTTTT. This sequence encodes CASSEITFTGELFF.

In this sample, this clone turned up a few times. This chain uses TRBV19 with TRBJ1-2; a possible D gene is TRBD1 (5 bases). CDR3 length: 15 residues. Germline-derived CDR1 and CDR2 are LNHDA and SQIVND (reference sequence). V was cut by 3 bases and J by 9 bases, with 20 bases left in between. The CDR3 reads CASSIRRDRSTSYTF. The CDR3 DNA reads TGTGCCAGTAGTATTAGACGGGACCGCTCGACGAGCTACACCTTC.

The rearrangement links TRBV28 to TRBJ2-7, with a weak D call TRBD2 (5 bases). Germline V gene sequence: CDR1 MDHEN, CDR2 SYDVKM. V lost 4 bases, J lost 1 base, and 14 bases lay in between. This CDR3 contains 15 residues. As DNA, the CDR3 is TGTGCCAGCAGTTCCGCCGGGGTCAGTTCCTACGAGCAGTACTTC. It encodes CASSSAGVSSYEQYF.

The V call is TRBV5-8, the J call TRBJ1-5; D call uncertain. Trimming cost V 1 base and J 1 base, with 9 bases left between them. The CDR3 consists of 15 residues. From germline, CDR1 is SGHTS and CDR2 YDEGEE. The CDR3 spells CASSLITDSNQPQHF. DNA of the CDR3: TGTGCCAGCAGCTTGATCACCGACAGCAATCAGCCCCAGCATTTT.

This clone turned up a few times. The chain joins TRBV7-6 to TRBJ2-7; D is unclear. The V gene lost 5 bases and the J gene lost 6 bases, with 11 bases spanning the gap. The length of the CDR3 is 12 residues. Per the germline V gene, CDR1 is SGHVS and CDR2 is FNYEAQ. The CDR3, as DNA: TGTGCCAGCAGCCCTAGGGAAACCGAGCAGTACTTC. Its translation is CASSPRETEQYF.

The chain is built from TRBV7-9 and TRBJ2-3; D is ambiguous. Germline-derived CDR1 and CDR2 are SEHNR and FQNEAQ (reference sequence). The CDR3 is made up of 15 amino acids. V lost 2 bases and J 4 bases, leaving 13 bases between the germline ends. The CDR3 nucleotides are TGTGCCAGCAGCTTATGGTCCGAGCCATCAGATACGCAGTATTTT. Its protein product is CASSLWSEPSDTQYF. The whole variable domain, remainder taken from reference TRBV7-9 and TRBJ2-3, is DTGVSQNPRHKITKRGQNVTFRCDPISEHNRLYWYRQTLGQGPEFLTYFQNEAQLEKSRLLSDRFSAERPKGSFSTLEIQRTEQGDSAMYLCASSLWSEPSDTQYFGPGTRLTVL.

This clone appeared a few times. DNA for the CDR3: TGTGCCAGCAGCTTAGCGCGGGTGGGGAATTCGTACCTCGGCAATGAGCAGTTCTTC. Translated: CASSLARVGNSYLGNEQFF. The V gene is TRBV7-3, the J gene TRBJ2-1, with D perhaps TRBD2 (5 bases). CDR1 and CDR2 from the germline V gene are SGHTA and FQGTGA. V lost 2 bases and J lost 6, with 26 bases in between. The CDR3 totals 19 residues.

CDR3 residues: CASTPGTANYGYTF. In DNA form, the CDR3 reads TGTGCCAGCACCCCCGGGACAGCGAACTATGGCTACACCTTC. The chain is built from TRBV7-2 and TRBJ1-2, with 7 bases fitting TRBD1. With 7 bases clipped from V and 2 bases from J, the junction kept 7 bases outside the gene matches. Per germline, CDR1 SGHTA and CDR2 FQGNSA. This CDR3 contains 14 residues.

With respect to this clone: The sample holds other DNA sequences that translate to the same CDR3. The chain recombines TRBV6-5 with TRBJ1-1; no definite D call. The CDR3 has 14 amino acids. Germline V lookup: CDR1 MNHEY, CDR2 SVGAGI. V was shortened by 0 bases and J by 2 bases, with 7 bases between the two germline ends. This CDR3 reads CASSYSARNTEAFF. DNA of the CDR3: TGTGCCAGCAGTTACTCCGCCAGAAACACTGAAGCTTTCTTT.